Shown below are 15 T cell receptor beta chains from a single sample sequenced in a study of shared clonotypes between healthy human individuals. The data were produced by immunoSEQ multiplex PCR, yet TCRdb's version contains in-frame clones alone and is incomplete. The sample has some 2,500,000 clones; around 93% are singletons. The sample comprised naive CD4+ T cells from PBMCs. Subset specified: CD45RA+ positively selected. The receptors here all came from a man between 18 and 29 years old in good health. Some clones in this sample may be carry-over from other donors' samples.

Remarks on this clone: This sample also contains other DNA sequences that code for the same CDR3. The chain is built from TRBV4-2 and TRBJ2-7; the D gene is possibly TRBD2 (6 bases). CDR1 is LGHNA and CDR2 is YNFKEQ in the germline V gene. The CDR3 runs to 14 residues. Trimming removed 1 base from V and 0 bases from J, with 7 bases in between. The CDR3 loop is CASSQGLDSYEQYF. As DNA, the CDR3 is TGTGCCAGCAGCCAAGGACTAGACTCCTACGAGCAGTACTTC.

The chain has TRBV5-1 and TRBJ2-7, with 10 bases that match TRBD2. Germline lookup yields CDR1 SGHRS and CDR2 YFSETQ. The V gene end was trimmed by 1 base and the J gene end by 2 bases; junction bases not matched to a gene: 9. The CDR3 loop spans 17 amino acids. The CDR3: CASSLSMTSGLPYEQYF. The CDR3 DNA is TGCGCCAGCAGCTTGAGTATGACTAGCGGGCTACCCTACGAGCAGTACTTC.

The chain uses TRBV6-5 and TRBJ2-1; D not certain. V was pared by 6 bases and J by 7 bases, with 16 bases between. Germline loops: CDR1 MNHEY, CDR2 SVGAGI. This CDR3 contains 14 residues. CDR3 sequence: CASSQATARNEQFF. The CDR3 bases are TGTGCCAGCAGCCAGGCTACGGCGAGAAATGAGCAGTTCTTC.

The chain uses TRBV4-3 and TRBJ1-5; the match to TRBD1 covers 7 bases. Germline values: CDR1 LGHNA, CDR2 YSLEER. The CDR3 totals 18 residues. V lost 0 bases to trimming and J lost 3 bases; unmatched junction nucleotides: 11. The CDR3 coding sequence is TGCGCCAGCAGCCAAGACAGGACAGGTTCGGCCGTCAATCAGCCCCAGCATTTT. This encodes CASSQDRTGSAVNQPQHF.

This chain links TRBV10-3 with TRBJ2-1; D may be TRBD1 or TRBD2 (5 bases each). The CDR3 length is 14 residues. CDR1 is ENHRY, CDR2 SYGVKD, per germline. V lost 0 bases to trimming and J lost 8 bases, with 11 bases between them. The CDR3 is CAISESRGHHEQFF. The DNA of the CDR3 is TGTGCCATCAGTGAGTCGAGGGGTCACCATGAGCAGTTCTTC.

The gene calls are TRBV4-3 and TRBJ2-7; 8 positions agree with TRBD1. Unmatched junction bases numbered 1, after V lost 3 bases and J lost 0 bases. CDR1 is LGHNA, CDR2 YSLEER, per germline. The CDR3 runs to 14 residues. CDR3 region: CASSQDRASYEQYF. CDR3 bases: TGCGCCAGCAGCCAGGACAGGGCCTCCTACGAGCAGTACTTC.

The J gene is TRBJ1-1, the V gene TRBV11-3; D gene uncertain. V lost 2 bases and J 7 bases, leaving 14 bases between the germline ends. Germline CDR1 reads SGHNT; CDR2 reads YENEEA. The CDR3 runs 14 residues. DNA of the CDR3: TGTGCCAGCAGCTTAAGTGGAATGCACGGTGAAGCTTTCTTT. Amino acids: CASSLSGMHGEAFF. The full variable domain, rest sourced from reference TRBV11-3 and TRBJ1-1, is EAGVVQSPRYKIIEKKQPVAFWCNPISGHNTLYWYLQNLGQGPELLIRYENEEAVDDSQLPKDRFSAERLKGVDSTLKIQPAELGDSAVYLCASSLSGMHGEAFFGQGTRLTVV.

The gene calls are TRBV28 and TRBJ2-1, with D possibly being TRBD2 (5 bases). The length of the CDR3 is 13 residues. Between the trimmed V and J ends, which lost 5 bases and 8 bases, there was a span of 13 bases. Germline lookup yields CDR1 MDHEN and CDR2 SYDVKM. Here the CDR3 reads CASSPLAPYEQFF. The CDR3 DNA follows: TGTGCCAGCAGTCCCCTAGCCCCCTATGAGCAGTTCTTC.

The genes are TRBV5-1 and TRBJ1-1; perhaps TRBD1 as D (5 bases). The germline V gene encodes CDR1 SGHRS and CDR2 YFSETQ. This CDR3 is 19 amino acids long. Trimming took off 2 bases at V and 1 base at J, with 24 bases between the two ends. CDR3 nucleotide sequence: TGCGCCAGCAGCTTTACTCGGGGGACCCTACAGTCGACGAACACTGAAGCTTTCTTT. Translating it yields CASSFTRGTLQSTNTEAFF.

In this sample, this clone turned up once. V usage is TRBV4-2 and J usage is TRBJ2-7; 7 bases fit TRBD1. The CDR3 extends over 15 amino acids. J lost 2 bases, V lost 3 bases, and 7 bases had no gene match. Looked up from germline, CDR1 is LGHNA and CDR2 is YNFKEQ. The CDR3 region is CASSQTGTAAYEQYF. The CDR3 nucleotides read TGTGCCAGCAGCCAGACCGGGACAGCCGCCTACGAGCAGTACTTC.

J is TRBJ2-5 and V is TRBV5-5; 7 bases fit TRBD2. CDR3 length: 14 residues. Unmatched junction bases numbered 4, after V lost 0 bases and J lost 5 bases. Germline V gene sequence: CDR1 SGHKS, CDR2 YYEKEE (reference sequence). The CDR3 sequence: CASSLGTSAETQYF. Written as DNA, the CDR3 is TGTGCCAGCAGCTTGGGTACTAGCGCGGAGACCCAGTACTTC.

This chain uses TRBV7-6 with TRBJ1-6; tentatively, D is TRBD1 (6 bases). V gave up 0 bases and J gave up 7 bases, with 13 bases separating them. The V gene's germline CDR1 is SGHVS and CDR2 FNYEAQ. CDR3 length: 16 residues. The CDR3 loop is CASSLAPGAPNSPLHF. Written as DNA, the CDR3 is TGTGCCAGCAGCTTAGCGCCAGGGGCTCCCAATTCACCCCTCCACTTT.

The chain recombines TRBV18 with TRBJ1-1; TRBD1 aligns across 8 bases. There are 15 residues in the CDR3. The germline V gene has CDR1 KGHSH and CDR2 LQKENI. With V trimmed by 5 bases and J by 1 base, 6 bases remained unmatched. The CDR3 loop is CASSALDRANTEAFF. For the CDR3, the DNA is TGTGCCAGCTCAGCACTGGACAGGGCGAACACTGAAGCTTTCTTT.

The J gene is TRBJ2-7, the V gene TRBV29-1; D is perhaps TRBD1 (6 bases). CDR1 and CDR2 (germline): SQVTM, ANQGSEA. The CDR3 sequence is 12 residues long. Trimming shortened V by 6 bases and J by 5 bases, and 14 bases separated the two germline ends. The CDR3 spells CSVASDRNEQYF. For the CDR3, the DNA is TGCAGCGTCGCCTCGGACAGAAACGAGCAGTACTTC.

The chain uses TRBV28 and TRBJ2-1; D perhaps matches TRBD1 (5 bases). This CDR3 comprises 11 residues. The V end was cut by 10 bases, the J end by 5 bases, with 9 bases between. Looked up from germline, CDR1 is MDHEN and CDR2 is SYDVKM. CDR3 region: CATQGNNEQFF. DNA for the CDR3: TGTGCCACTCAGGGAAACAATGAGCAGTTCTTC.